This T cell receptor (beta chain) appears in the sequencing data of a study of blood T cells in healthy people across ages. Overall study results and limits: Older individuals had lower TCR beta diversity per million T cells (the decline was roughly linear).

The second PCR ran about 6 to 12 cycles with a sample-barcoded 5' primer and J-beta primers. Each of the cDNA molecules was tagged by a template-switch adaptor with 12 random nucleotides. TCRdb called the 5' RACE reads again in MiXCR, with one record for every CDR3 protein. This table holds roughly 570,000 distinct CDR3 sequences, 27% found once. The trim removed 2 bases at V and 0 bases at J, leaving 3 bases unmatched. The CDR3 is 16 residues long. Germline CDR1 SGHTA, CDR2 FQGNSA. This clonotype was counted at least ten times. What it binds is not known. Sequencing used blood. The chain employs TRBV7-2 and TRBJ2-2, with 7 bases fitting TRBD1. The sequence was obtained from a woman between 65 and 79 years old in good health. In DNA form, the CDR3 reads TGTGCCAGCAGCTTACTCGGGACAGCGAACACCGGGGAGCTGTTTTTT. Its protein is CASSLLGTANTGELFF.